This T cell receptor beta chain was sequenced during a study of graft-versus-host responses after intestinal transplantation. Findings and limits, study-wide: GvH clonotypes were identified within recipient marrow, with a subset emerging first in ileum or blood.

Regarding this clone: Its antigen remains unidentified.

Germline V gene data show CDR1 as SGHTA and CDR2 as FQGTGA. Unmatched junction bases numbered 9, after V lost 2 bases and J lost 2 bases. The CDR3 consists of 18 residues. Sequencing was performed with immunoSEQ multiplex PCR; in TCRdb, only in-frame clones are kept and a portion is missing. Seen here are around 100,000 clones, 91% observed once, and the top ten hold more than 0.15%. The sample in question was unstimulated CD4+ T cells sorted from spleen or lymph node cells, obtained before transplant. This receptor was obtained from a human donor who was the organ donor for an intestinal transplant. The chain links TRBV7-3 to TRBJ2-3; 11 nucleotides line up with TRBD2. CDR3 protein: CASSLRSGGAAFTDTQYF. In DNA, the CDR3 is TGTGCCAGCAGCTTACGTAGCGGGGGGGCAGCGTTCACAGATACGCAGTATTTT.